This TCR delta chain emerged from a study of gamma-delta chains in newborns, infants, children. Study-wide context: Innate gammadelta T cells reportedly expand polyclonally right after birth, driven by microbial exposure, per the title.

TCRdb re-called clones from the reads via CATT. The sample has about 11,000 delta-chain clones, 3% to 4% seen once. This CDR3 comprises 20 residues. With V trimmed by 3 bases and J by 0 bases, 13 bases remained unmatched. CDR1 is GEAIGNYY, CDR2 EKD, per germline. This clonotype was obtained from a child who was a newborn, infant or young child, either healthy, febrile or measles-vaccinated (not recorded which). The chain joins TRDV2 to TRDJ3; TRDD3 aligns across 7 bases. Input material: blood. The DNA of the CDR3 is TGTGCCTGTGACTCTACCTCGACTGGGGAAAGCTCCTGGGACACCCGACAGATGTTTTTC. Translation: CACDSTSTGESSWDTRQMFF.